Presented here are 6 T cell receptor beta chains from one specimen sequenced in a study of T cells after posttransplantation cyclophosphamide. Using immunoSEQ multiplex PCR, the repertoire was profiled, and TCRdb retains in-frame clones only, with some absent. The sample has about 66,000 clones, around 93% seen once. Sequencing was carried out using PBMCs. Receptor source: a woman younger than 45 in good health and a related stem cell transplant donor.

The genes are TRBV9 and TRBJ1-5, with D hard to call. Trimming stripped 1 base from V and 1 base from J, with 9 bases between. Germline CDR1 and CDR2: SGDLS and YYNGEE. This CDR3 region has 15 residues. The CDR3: CASSVNTGSNQPQHF. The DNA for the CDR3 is TGTGCCAGCAGCGTAAATACGGGCAGCAATCAGCCCCAGCATTTT.

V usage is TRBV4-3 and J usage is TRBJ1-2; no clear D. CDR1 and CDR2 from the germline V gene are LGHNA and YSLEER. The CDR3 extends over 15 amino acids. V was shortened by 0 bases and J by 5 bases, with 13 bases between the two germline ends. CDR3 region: CASSQDFSGPYGYTF. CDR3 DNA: TGCGCCAGCAGCCAAGATTTCAGTGGGCCTTATGGCTACACCTTC.

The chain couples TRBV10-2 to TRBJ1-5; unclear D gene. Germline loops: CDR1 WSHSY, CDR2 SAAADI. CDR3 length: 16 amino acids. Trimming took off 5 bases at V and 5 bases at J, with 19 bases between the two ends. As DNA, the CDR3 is TGCGCCAGCAGTTCCGGAGGAAGGAGCCCTTATCAGCCCCAGCATTTT. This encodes CASSSGGRSPYQPQHF.

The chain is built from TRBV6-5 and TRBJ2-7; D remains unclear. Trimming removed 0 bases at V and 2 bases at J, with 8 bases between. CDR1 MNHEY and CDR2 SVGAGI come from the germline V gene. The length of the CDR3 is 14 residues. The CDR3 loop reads CASSYSNPTYEQYF. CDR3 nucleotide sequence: TGTGCCAGCAGTTACTCGAACCCAACCTACGAGCAGTACTTC.

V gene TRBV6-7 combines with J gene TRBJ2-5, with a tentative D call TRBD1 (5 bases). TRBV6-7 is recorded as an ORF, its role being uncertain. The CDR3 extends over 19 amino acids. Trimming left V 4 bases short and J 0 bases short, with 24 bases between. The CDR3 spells CASSFRTLGLGTDQETQYF. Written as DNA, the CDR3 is TGTGCCAGCAGTTTCAGGACACTCGGCTTGGGAACGGACCAAGAGACCCAGTACTTC.

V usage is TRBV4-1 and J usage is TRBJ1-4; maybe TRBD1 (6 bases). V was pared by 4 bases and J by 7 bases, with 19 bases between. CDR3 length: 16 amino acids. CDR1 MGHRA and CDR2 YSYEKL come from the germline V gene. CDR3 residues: CASSRLPGATGEKLFF. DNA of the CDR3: TGCGCCAGCAGCCGACTCCCGGGGGCTACAGGTGAAAAACTGTTTTTT.